Listed below are T cell receptor beta chains from one sample, sequenced in a study of control samples from healthy donors and cancer patients. The protocol was immunoSEQ multiplex PCR, while the TCRdb copy is restricted to in-frame clones and leaves out a portion. The data contain about 190,000 clones, approximately 92% of them seen just once; the ten biggest clones take up more than 1.4%. The material sequenced was blood. Every receptor here comes from a young man in good health. Both conserved end residues are part of each CDR3. A D gene is named only where the DNA matches it firmly. Clone size is shown for a subset of rows, as once, few, many or a class of expanded clone.

CDR3 length	V gene	clone size	D gene	J gene	CDR3 protein	CDR3 DNA
17	TRBV18	NA	NA	TRBJ1-3	CASSPPSETRGGNTIYF	TGTGCCAGCTCACCGCCGTCTGAGACTAGGGGCGGTAACACCATATATTTT
17	TRBV10-2	once	NA	TRBJ1-6	CASSESGQAGVNSPLHF	TGCGCCAGCAGTGAGTCAGGCCAGGCCGGTGTTAATTCACCCCTCCACTTT
12	TRBV7-8	NA	TRBD2	TRBJ2-1	CASSGVYNEQFF	TGTGCCAGTAGCGGGGTATACAATGAGCAGTTCTTC
12	TRBV6-1	NA	TRBD2	TRBJ2-1	CASSELGLAAFF	TGTGCCAGCAGTGAATTAGGGCTAGCGGCGTTCTTC
14	TRBV19	NA	NA	TRBJ2-7	CASRYDRLSYEQYF	TGTGCCAGTAGGTATGACAGGCTATCCTACGAGCAGTACTTC
16	TRBV5-4	NA	NA	TRBJ1-1	CASSRTQGREGTEAFF	TGTGCCAGCAGCCGCACGCAGGGACGCGAGGGGACTGAAGCTTTCTTT
15	TRBV2	NA	NA	TRBJ2-7	CASSEVLTISYEQYF	TGTGCCAGCAGTGAAGTACTGACAATCTCCTACGAGCAGTACTTC
17	TRBV11-2	once	NA	TRBJ2-3	CASSWGASASLVYAQYF	TGTGCCAGCAGCTGGGGCGCTAGCGCCAGCTTAGTCTATGCGCAGTATTTT
16	TRBV2	NA	TRBD1	TRBJ2-5	CASSGRSQGAGETQYF	TGTGCCAGCAGTGGACGGTCACAGGGGGCTGGAGAGACCCAGTACTTC
14	TRBV5-1	NA	NA	TRBJ1-2	CASSLGAGGRRYTF	TGCGCCAGCAGCTTGGGTGCGGGCGGCAGGCGCTACACCTTC
16	TRBV7-9	NA	TRBD1	TRBJ2-7	CASSLVQGALSYEQYF	TGTGCCAGCAGCTTAGTTCAGGGGGCCCTCTCCTACGAGCAGTACTTC
14	TRBV2	NA	TRBD1	TRBJ1-5	CASSVGQGNQPQHF	TGTGCCAGCAGTGTGGGACAGGGGAATCAGCCCCAGCATTTT
15	TRBV5-8	NA	NA	TRBJ2-7	CASSLGEGSPYEQYF	TGTGCCAGCAGCTTGGGAGAGGGGTCGCCCTACGAGCAGTACTTC
16	TRBV28	NA	TRBD2	TRBJ2-1	CASREGLAGGYNEQFF	TGTGCCAGCAGGGAGGGACTAGCGGGGGGGTACAATGAGCAGTTCTTC
13	TRBV27	NA	TRBD1	TRBJ2-3	CASGQGRADTQYF	TGTGCCAGTGGACAGGGGAGGGCAGATACGCAGTATTTT
14	TRBV9	NA	NA	TRBJ2-3	CASSLEGGADTQYF	TGTGCCAGCAGCCTGGAGGGGGGAGCAGATACGCAGTATTTT
14	TRBV30	NA	NA	TRBJ2-3	CALAWSDQSDTQYF	TGTGCCCTAGCCTGGAGTGATCAGTCAGATACGCAGTATTTT
10	TRBV20-1	NA	NA	TRBJ1-3	CSARDRGTTF	TGCAGTGCTAGAGATCGAGGGACGACCTTT
16	TRBV5-1	NA	NA	TRBJ2-1	CASSGGAGVSYNEQFF	TGCGCCAGCAGCGGGGGCGCGGGAGTCTCCTACAATGAGCAGTTCTTC
14	TRBV24-1	once	NA	TRBJ1-1	CATSDNSMNTEAFF	TGTGCCACCAGTGATAACTCGATGAACACTGAAGCTTTCTTT
12	TRBV7-9	NA	NA	TRBJ2-1	CASQSSGDEQFF	TGTGCCAGCCAATCATCGGGGGATGAGCAGTTCTTC
16	TRBV9	NA	NA	TRBJ1-3	CASSPSGAGLVNTIYF	TGTGCCAGCAGCCCATCGGGAGCCGGCCTTGTAAACACCATATATTTT
12	TRBV6-5	NA	NA	TRBJ1-1	CASRGPNFEAFF	TGTGCCAGCAGGGGGCCTAACTTTGAAGCTTTCTTT
16	TRBV28	NA	TRBD1	TRBJ1-5	CASRPIGTGGVQPQHF	TGTGCCAGCAGACCCATTGGGACAGGGGGAGTTCAGCCCCAGCATTTT
16	TRBV6-6	NA	NA	TRBJ1-4	CASSYLYSKGDEKLFF	TGTGCCAGCAGTTACCTCTATAGTAAGGGTGATGAAAAACTGTTTTTT
18	TRBV19	NA	TRBD2	TRBJ2-7	CASSIMASGGVLSYEQYF	TGTGCCAGTAGTATTATGGCTAGCGGGGGCGTACTCTCCTACGAGCAGTACTTC
13	TRBV15	NA	NA	TRBJ2-1	CATSSPTFNEQFF	TGTGCCACCAGCAGTCCCACTTTTAATGAGCAGTTCTTC
13	TRBV30	NA	NA	TRBJ1-6	CAWSAEGNSPLHF	TGTGCCTGGAGTGCTGAGGGAAATTCACCCCTCCACTTT
15	TRBV14	NA	NA	TRBJ1-1	CASSPPRGHNTEAFF	TGTGCCAGCAGCCCCCCCCGCGGTCACAACACTGAAGCTTTCTTT
16	TRBV28	NA	NA	TRBJ1-5	CASSRSRGYSNQPQHF	TGTGCCAGCAGTCGGAGCAGGGGATATAGCAATCAGCCCCAGCATTTT
11	TRBV2	NA	NA	TRBJ2-3	CASRADRDTYF	TGTGCCAGCAGGGCGGATCGAGACACATATTTT
16	TRBV30	NA	NA	TRBJ1-6	CAWSVLLTRGESPLHF	TGTGCCTGGAGTGTACTTTTAACGAGGGGAGAGTCACCCCTCCACTTT